A single T cell receptor beta chain is shown here with its context. The CDR3 extends over 18 amino acids. After removal of 3 bases from V and 2 bases from J, the junction contained 15 bases not matched to a gene. Germline CDR1 LNHNV, CDR2 YYDKDF (reference sequence). This specimen belongs to a study of preoperative IRX-2 immunotherapy in early breast cancer. Produced via immunoSEQ multiplex PCR; TCRdb's table is partial and in-frame only. This table has around 43,000 clones, around three quarters appearing once. Treatment defined: preoperative locoregional IRX-2 cytokine immunotherapy. Patients received preoperative, locoregional IRX-2 cytokine immunotherapy in a phase Ib study.

This clonotype originated in a human donor with breast cancer. The chain couples TRBV15 to TRBJ2-5; 7 bases are a match to TRBD2. Material: tumor tissue, obtained after IRX-2 immunotherapy. CDR3 residues: CATSSLLTSWGTQETQYF. DNA of the CDR3: TGTGCCACCAGCAGCCTCTTGACTAGCTGGGGGACTCAAGAGACCCAGTACTTC. Variable domain in full (rest from reference TRBV15 and TRBJ2-5): DAMVIQNPRYQVTQFGKPVTLSCSQTLNHNVMYWYQQKSSQAPKLLFHYYDKDFNNEADTPDNFQSRRPNTSFCFLDIRSPGLGDTAMYLCATSSLLTSWGTQETQYFGPGTRLLVL.